Detailed here is one TCR beta chain. Its antigen is unidentified. This entry comes from a study of OX40 agonist ivuxolimab in advanced cancers. Across the study: Ivuxolimab, an agonistic anti-OX40 (CD134) antibody, was given to patients. The study's findings and limits: Patients who responded partially at 0.1-3.0 mg/kg showed clonal expansion ranking among the lowest. The study observed clonal expansion of CD4+ and CD8+ blood T cells by week 6 at 0.1 to 3.0 mg/kg.

TCRdb's table, derived via immunoSEQ multiplex PCR, lists solely in-frame clones and lacks some. The table shows roughly 90,000 clones, with more than 75% occurring only once. This CDR3 region has 15 residues. CDR1 is MDHEN, CDR2 SYDVKM, per germline. Deletions cut 4 bases from V and 6 bases from J, with 19 bases between. The chain carries TRBV28 and TRBJ2-7; the D call may be TRBD1 or TRBD2 (5 bases each). Material: CD4+ or CD8+ T cells sorted from blood, obtained in a trial of the OX40 agonist ivuxolimab. The receptor's source is an adult with an advanced solid tumor such as melanoma, head and neck, liver or kidney cancer. The CDR3 loop reads CASSSSGTLGPEQYF. CDR3 in DNA: TGTGCCAGCAGTTCGTCCGGGACCTTAGGCCCCGAGCAGTACTTC.